The 12 T cell receptor beta chains in this list originate from one sample, sequenced in a study of graft-versus-host responses after intestinal transplantation. Assay used: immunoSEQ multiplex PCR; TCRdb lists only in-frame clones, some missing. The sample yields just under 85,000 clones, roughly 90% seen once. Their specific antigens are unknown. Sequencing used unstimulated CD8+ T cells sorted from spleen or lymph node cells, obtained before transplant. These receptors all stem from a human donor who was the organ donor for an intestinal transplant.

This chain uses TRBV6-6 with TRBJ1-2; unclear D gene. The germline V gene has CDR1 MNHNY and CDR2 SVGAGI (reference sequence). This CDR3 is built from 14 residues. V gave up 6 bases and J gave up 4 bases, with 15 bases separating them. CDR3 protein: CASRPTSDGYGYTF. The CDR3 DNA sequence: TGTGCCAGCAGACCTACGTCAGATGGCTATGGCTACACCTTC.

The chain is built from TRBV11-2 and TRBJ2-3; D ambiguous. CDR3 length: 13 residues. Germline loops: CDR1 SGHAT, CDR2 FQNNGV. Trimming shortened V by 1 base and J by 5 bases, and 7 bases separated the two germline ends. Here the CDR3 DNA reads TGTGCCAGCAGCTTAGTGCGGAGAGATACGCAGTATTTT. Protein sequence: CASSLVRRDTQYF.

As concerns this clone: The same CDR3 arises from other DNA sequences in this sample as well. V is TRBV11-2 and J is TRBJ2-3; 10 bases map to TRBD2. The CDR3 extends over 17 amino acids. Germline V gene lookup returns CDR1 SGHAT and CDR2 FQNNGV. Trimming removed 1 base from V and 2 bases from J; junction bases left unmatched: 6. CDR3 coding DNA: TGTGCCAGCAGCTTAGGGGCCCTAGCGGGGGACACAGATACGCAGTATTTT. Translating it yields CASSLGALAGDTDTQYF.

The J gene is TRBJ2-2, the V gene TRBV28; 13 nucleotides line up with TRBD2. Germline assignment: CDR1 MDHEN and CDR2 SYDVKM. Losses at the gene ends were 7 bases for V and 6 bases for J; bases not matched to a gene: 2. This CDR3 has 14 amino acids. DNA for the CDR3: TGTGCCAGCATTGGACTAGCGGGGGCCGGGGAGCTGTTTTTT. It encodes CASIGLAGAGELFF.

The rearrangement links TRBV11-2 to TRBJ1-1; 7 nucleotides match TRBD1. Germline CDR1 is SGHAT and CDR2 is FQNNGV. J was trimmed by 9 bases and V by 1 base; bases with no gene match: 5. The CDR3 length is 13 residues. CDR3 nucleotide sequence: TGTGCCAGCAGCTTAGCGCAGGGGGTAAAAGCTTTCTTT. Amino acids: CASSLAQGVKAFF.

V and J are TRBV11-2 and TRBJ2-7; 9 positions match TRBD2. The ends lost 4 bases at V and 3 bases at J; junction bases unmatched: 7. Germline V gene lookup returns CDR1 SGHAT and CDR2 FQNNGV. The CDR3 consists of 15 residues. CDR3 protein: CASSWIAGDYYEQYF. The CDR3 DNA reads TGTGCCAGCAGCTGGATAGCGGGGGACTACTACGAGCAGTACTTC. Based on the CDR3 plus reference TRBV11-2 and TRBJ2-7, the full variable domain is EAGVAQSPRYKIIEKRQSVAFWCNPISGHATLYWYQQILGQGPKLLIQFQNNGVVDDSQLPKDRFSAERLKGVDSTLKIQPAKLEDSAVYLCASSWIAGDYYEQYFGPGTRLTVT.

The chain has TRBV9 and TRBJ2-2; 9 bases match TRBD2. This CDR3 has 16 residues. CDR1 and CDR2 (germline): SGDLS, YYNGEE. The junction had 6 bases not matched to a gene; V was cut back by 4 bases and J by 2 bases. This CDR3 reads CASSSRLAENTGELFF. The CDR3 nucleotides read TGTGCCAGCAGCTCCAGACTAGCGGAAAACACCGGGGAGCTGTTTTTT. Based on the CDR3 plus reference TRBV9 and TRBJ2-2, the full variable domain is DSGVTQTPKHLITATGQRVTLRCSPRSGDLSVYWYQQSLDQGLQFLIQYYNGEERAKGNILERFSAQQFPDLHSELNLSSLELGDSALYFCASSSRLAENTGELFFGEGSRLTVL.

This clone showed up just once. The chain links TRBV5-6 to TRBJ1-1; the D is unclear. V was clipped by 4 bases and J by 4 bases, with 11 bases between them. This CDR3 is 13 amino acids long. CDR1 and CDR2 (germline): SGHDT, YYEEEE. DNA of the CDR3: TGTGCCAGCAGCGAGGTAGTCGGCACTGAAGCTTTCTTT. Translating gives CASSEVVGTEAFF.

The chain joins TRBV27 to TRBJ2-7; D is ambiguous. Trimming took off 3 bases at V and 4 bases at J, with 7 bases between the two ends. Germline CDR1 and CDR2: MNHEY and SMNVEV (reference sequence). The length of the CDR3 is 12 residues. The CDR3 loop reads CASSFIGYEQYF. The CDR3 DNA reads TGTGCCAGCAGTTTTATAGGGTACGAGCAGTACTTC.

The chain has TRBV19 and TRBJ2-5, with D possibly TRBD2 on 6 matching bases. The germline V and J ends were trimmed by 7 bases and 4 bases, with 13 bases remaining between them. Germline lookup yields CDR1 LNHDA and CDR2 SQIVND (reference sequence). The CDR3 covers 13 residues. The CDR3 spells CASTGSGVETQYF. As DNA, the CDR3 is TGTGCCAGTACGGGGTCGGGGGTAGAGACCCAGTACTTC.

Worth noting for this clone: One junction end does not reproduce the germline sequence, and a read error may be involved. The genes are TRBV4-1 and TRBJ1-3; 8 positions match TRBD1. The CDR3 has 14 residues. Germline V gene lookup returns CDR1 MGHRA and CDR2 YSYEKL. This chain's CDR3 is CASGQGAYGNTIYF. As DNA, the CDR3 is TGCGCCAGCGGCCAGGGGGCATATGGAAACACCATATATTTT.

In its sample, this clone was seen a few times. The CDR3 DNA is TGTGCCAGTAGTGCAGGGACAGGGGGCTACGAGCAGTACTTC. Amino acids: CASSAGTGGYEQYF. V gene TRBV19 combines with J gene TRBJ2-7; TRBD1 agrees at 11 bases. V lost 5 bases to trimming and J lost 3 bases; unmatched junction nucleotides: 3. The CDR3 is 14 residues long. In germline, CDR1 is LNHDA, CDR2 SQIVND (reference sequence). Combining the CDR3 with reference TRBV19 and TRBJ2-7 gives the whole variable domain DGGITQSPKYLFRKEGQNVTLSCEQNLNHDAMYWYRQDPGQGLRLIYYSQIVNDFQKGDIAEGYSVSREKKESFPLTVTSAQKNPTAFYLCASSAGTGGYEQYFGPGTRLTVT.